The entry below gives a single T cell receptor (beta chain) sequence along with its context. No antigen is known for it. TCRdb processed the 5' RACE reads anew with MiXCR; each CDR3 protein has one entry. The sample consists of some 300,000 distinct CDR3 sequences, 7.5% to 9.5% of them appearing once. The data stem from a study of T cells after yellow fever vaccination. Study context: Those fractions that held only low numbers of cells were prepared using the SMART-Seq v4 Ultra Low Input RNA kit.

Whole-study results and caveats: A secondary response was less intense yet reached its peak sooner, at day 5 versus 15. Subsequent to the booster, the majority of primary-vaccination clones reappeared (roughly 95% CD4, approximately 90% CD8).

The germline V and J ends were trimmed by 5 bases and 2 bases, with 21 bases remaining between them. This CDR3 has 18 residues. CDR1 is SGHTA and CDR2 is FQGNSA in the germline V gene. The J gene is TRBJ1-4, the V gene TRBV7-2; maybe TRBD1 (5 bases). The sequences come from CD4+ T cells sorted from PBMCs, collected 5 days after the yellow fever booster vaccination. The TCR sequence derives from a man aged 18 to 30 who received the YFV17D yellow fever vaccine. The CDR3 loop is CASSLSIPWGRTNEKLFF. CDR3 nucleotide sequence: TGTGCCAGCAGCCTCTCCATCCCCTGGGGCAGGACTAATGAAAAACTGTTTTTT.